Presented here are 25 T cell receptor beta chains from one specimen sequenced in a study of blood T cell repertoires in COVID-19. Generated by immunoSEQ multiplex PCR, the TCRdb table keeps only in-frame clones and is missing some. The sample contains more than 65,000 clones, around 80% of which appear only once. Sequencing was performed on peripheral blood. These receptors were taken from a woman aged 80 or over with active or convalescent COVID-19.

The V and J genes are TRBV5-3 and TRBJ1-5; a possible D gene is TRBD1 (6 bases). TRBV5-3 is labeled an ORF, and its function is uncertain. The germline V and J ends were trimmed by 4 bases and 2 bases, with 22 bases remaining between them. This CDR3 is 18 amino acids long. In nucleotides, the CDR3 is TGTGCCAGAAGCCGGAAGGGTAGGGGGGGCCATGGCAATCAGCCCCAGCATTTT. It translates to CARSRKGRGGHGNQPQHF.

The chain joins TRBV10-3 to TRBJ2-7, with 11 bases identical to TRBD2. The CDR3 has 14 amino acids. From germline, CDR1 is ENHRY and CDR2 SYGVKD. The junction had 9 bases not matched to a gene; V was cut back by 10 bases and J by 4 bases. The CDR3 is CASKLAGDNYEQYF. In DNA, the CDR3 is TGTGCCAGTAAACTAGCGGGAGATAATTACGAGCAGTACTTC.

This chain links TRBV6-2 or TRBV6-3 with TRBJ1-5; a possible D gene is TRBD1 (5 bases). V was pared by 0 bases and J by 1 base, with 19 bases between. Germline loops: CDR1 MNHEY, CDR2 SVGEGT. The CDR3 is 19 residues long. CDR3 in amino acids: CASSYSPSRQGLSNQPQHF. CDR3 in DNA: TGTGCCAGCAGTTACTCGCCCTCCCGCCAGGGATTAAGCAATCAGCCCCAGCATTTT.

CDR3 region: CASSLEWEQETQYF. CDR3 DNA sequence: TGTGCCAGCAGCTTAGAATGGGAGCAAGAGACCCAGTACTTC. This rearrangement joins TRBV7-2 to TRBJ2-5; tentative D call: TRBD2 (5 bases). Between the trimmed V and J ends, which lost 1 base and 2 bases, there was a span of 8 bases. CDR3 length equals 14 residues. Germline CDR1 and CDR2: SGHTA and FQGNSA. Variable domain in full (rest from reference TRBV7-2 and TRBJ2-5): GAGVSQSPSNKVTEKGKDVELRCDPISGHTALYWYRQSLGQGLEFLIYFQGNSAPDKSGLPSDRFSAERTGGSVSTLTIQRTQQEDSAVYLCASSLEWEQETQYFGPGTRLLVL.

The rearrangement uses TRBV7-2 and TRBJ2-7, with 7 positions matching TRBD1. With 5 bases clipped from V and 4 bases from J, the junction kept 11 bases outside the gene matches. The germline gives CDR1 SGHTA, CDR2 FQGNSA. CDR3 length: 15 amino acids. The CDR3 DNA reads as TGTGCCAGCAGCCTCGCCGGGACAGAGCCTTACGAGCAGTACTTC. Translating gives CASSLAGTEPYEQYF.

As DNA, the CDR3 is TGTGCACACGGGGAGCTCCAAGAGACCCAGTACTTC. Encoded protein: CAHGELQETQYF. The rearrangement joins TRBV2 to TRBJ2-5, with D maybe TRBD2 (5 bases). Germline V gives CDR1 SNHLY, CDR2 FYNNEI. The CDR3 is 12 amino acids.

This chain connects TRBV6-5 to TRBJ1-5; maybe TRBD1 (6 bases). Germline assignment: CDR1 MNHEY and CDR2 SVGAGI. Trimming pared 6 bases from V and 0 bases from J, leaving 12 bases between. This CDR3 comprises 15 residues. DNA of the CDR3: TGTGCCAGCAGGGGGGCGGAGGATAGCAATCAGCCCCAGCATTTT. It is translated as CASRGAEDSNQPQHF.

This clone was observed a handful of times. The V call is TRBV19, the J call TRBJ1-5; D unclear. The CDR3 length is 13 residues. Germline CDR1 LNHDA, CDR2 SQIVND (reference sequence). Trimming cost V 4 bases and J 3 bases, with 7 bases left between them. The CDR3 bases are TGTGCCAGTAGTAACAAGAACAATCAGCCCCAGCATTTT. Encoded protein: CASSNKNNQPQHF.

J is TRBJ2-4 and V is TRBV6-2 or TRBV6-3; a weak D match, TRBD2 (5 bases). In germline, CDR1 is MNHEY, CDR2 SVGEGT. The V and J ends lost 3 bases and 3 bases respectively, with 15 bases between them. CDR3 size: 16 residues. In DNA, the CDR3 is TGTGCCAGCAGTTATGAGAACAGCGGATACAAAAACATTCAGTACTTC. This gives the protein CASSYENSGYKNIQYF.

The rearrangement uses TRBV12-2 and TRBJ2-3; the table calls TRBD1, which could not be checked here. TRBV12-2 represents a pseudogene. This CDR3 comprises 16 residues. CDR3 region: CASRSQPTTGTDTQYF. The CDR3 DNA reads as TGTGCAAGTCGCTCGCAACCCACGACAGGCACAGATACGCAGTATTTT.

This clone occurred a few times. The chain is built from TRBV27 and TRBJ1-1, with D uncertain. This CDR3 region has 12 residues. V lost 7 bases, J lost 5 bases, and 11 bases lay in between. Looked up from germline, CDR1 is MNHEY and CDR2 is SMNVEV (reference sequence). Here the CDR3 DNA reads TGTGCCAGCAAAGTCGGGAATACTGAAGCTTTCTTT. The encoded protein is CASKVGNTEAFF.

The rearrangement uses TRBV28 and TRBJ2-7; TRBD2 is a possible D gene (6 bases). The V gene's germline CDR1 is MDHEN and CDR2 SYDVKM. The CDR3 covers 14 residues. The V end was cut by 2 bases, the J end by 0 bases, with 8 bases between. The CDR3 DNA follows: TGTGCCAGCAGTTTAGGGGGGACCTCCTACGAGCAGTACTTC. This codes for CASSLGGTSYEQYF.

V is TRBV11-2 and J is TRBJ1-1; possible D gene TRBD1, 5 bases. V lost 1 base and J 6 bases, leaving 12 bases between the germline ends. Per the germline V gene, CDR1 is SGHAT and CDR2 is FQNNGV. The CDR3 totals 14 residues. The CDR3 region has the DNA TGTGCCAGCAGCTTAGCTTTAGGGGTCCCTGAAGCTTTCTTT. Translation: CASSLALGVPEAFF.

The V call is TRBV27, the J call TRBJ1-6; 9 bases align to TRBD1. CDR1 MNHEY and CDR2 SMNVEV come from the germline V gene (reference sequence). The V and J ends lost 5 bases and 12 bases, in that order; junction bases with no gene match: 11. This CDR3 region has 15 residues. The CDR3 here is CASSPKPGQGKPLHF. Written as DNA, the CDR3 is TGTGCCAGCAGTCCCAAACCGGGACAGGGAAAACCCCTCCACTTT.

DNA of the CDR3: TGTGCCAGCAGCGCATCCGGGACAGGGTACAATGAGCAGTTCTTC. Translation: CASSASGTGYNEQFF. The V and J genes are TRBV9 and TRBJ2-1; 9 bases map to TRBD1. With 3 bases clipped from V and 4 bases from J, the junction kept 5 bases outside the gene matches. The CDR3 contains 15 residues. Germline V gives CDR1 SGDLS, CDR2 YYNGEE.

The chain couples TRBV5-1 to TRBJ2-1, with D perhaps TRBD1 (6 bases). The germline CDR1 and CDR2 sequences are SGHRS and YFSETQ. V lost 3 bases and J lost 4, with 17 bases in between. This CDR3 comprises 16 residues. Written as DNA, the CDR3 is TGCGCCAGCAGCTCGGACCCAGGGGATCTATACAATGAGCAGTTCTTC. This sequence encodes CASSSDPGDLYNEQFF.

This sequence joins TRBV30 and TRBJ1-1, with a possible D match to TRBD1 (5 bases). The CDR3 runs to 16 residues. The V and J ends lost 0 bases and 0 bases respectively, with 14 bases between them. CDR1 GTSNPN and CDR2 SVGIG come from the germline V gene (reference sequence). This chain's CDR3 is CAWSVGGRVLNTEAFF. CDR3 sequence (DNA): TGTGCCTGGAGTGTCGGGGGACGCGTTTTGAACACTGAAGCTTTCTTT. The full variable domain, with the rest looked up from reference TRBV30 and TRBJ1-1, is SQTIHQWPATLVQPVGSPLSLECTVEGTSNPNLYWYRQAAGRGLQLLFYSVGIGQISSEVPQNLSASRPQDRQFILSSKKLLLSDSGFYLCAWSVGGRVLNTEAFFGQGTRLTVV.

V and J are TRBV11-3 and TRBJ2-7; 15 nucleotides match TRBD2. The trim removed 5 bases at V and 3 bases at J, leaving 8 bases unmatched. The CDR3 totals 17 residues. Germline-derived CDR1 and CDR2 are SGHNT and YENEEA. The CDR3 DNA follows: TGTGCCAGCAGCCACCCAATGGGACTAGCGGGGGGCTACGAGCAGTACTTC. Translation: CASSHPMGLAGGYEQYF. The full variable domain, in which reference TRBV11-3 and TRBJ2-7 provide the parts outside the CDR3, is EAGVVQSPRYKIIEKKQPVAFWCNPISGHNTLYWYLQNLGQGPELLIRYENEEAVDDSQLPKDRFSAERLKGVDSTLKIQPAELGDSAVYLCASSHPMGLAGGYEQYFGPGTRLTVT.

The chain combines TRBV7-8 with TRBJ1-5; 10 nucleotides line up with TRBD1. Per the germline V gene, CDR1 is SGHVS and CDR2 is FQNEAQ. V was clipped by 1 base and J by 4 bases; unmatched bases: 13. CDR3 length equals 19 residues. The CDR3 region is CASSLVLTGTGEENQPQHF. For the CDR3, the DNA is TGTGCCAGCAGCTTAGTTCTTACCGGGACAGGGGAGGAAAATCAGCCCCAGCATTTT.

V and J are TRBV6-2 or TRBV6-3 and TRBJ2-3, with a weak D call TRBD1 (6 bases). Germline CDR1 and CDR2: MNHEY and SVGEGT. This CDR3 comprises 15 residues. V was pared by 5 bases and J by 4 bases, with 16 bases between. In DNA, the CDR3 is TGTGCCAGCAGTACCAAAACAGGGTCGGCAGATACGCAGTATTTT. This gives the protein CASSTKTGSADTQYF.

This chain joins TRBV25-1 and TRBJ1-4; D unclear. CDR3 size: 13 residues. The V end was cut by 8 bases, the J end by 8 bases, with 15 bases between. CDR1 is MGHDK, CDR2 SYGVNS, per germline. For the CDR3, the DNA is TGTGCCAGCGGCAAACCGGGTGACGAAAAACTGTTTTTT. Its protein product is CASGKPGDEKLFF.

V usage is TRBV6-6 and J usage is TRBJ1-2; D is uncertain. Germline V gives CDR1 MNHNY, CDR2 SVGAGI (reference sequence). Trimming removed 7 bases at V and 3 bases at J, with 15 bases between. The CDR3 sequence is 14 residues long. CDR3 DNA sequence: TGTGCCAGCACCACGGGCGGGCTCGACTATGGCTACACCTTC. Its protein is CASTTGGLDYGYTF.

This chain links TRBV5-8 with TRBJ1-5, with 7 bases lining up with TRBD1. Germline V gene data show CDR1 as SGHTS and CDR2 as YDEGEE. There are 15 residues in the CDR3. The V gene end was trimmed by 4 bases and the J gene end by 4 bases; junction bases not matched to a gene: 8. CDR3 sequence: CASSAGTDNNQPQHF. The CDR3 region has the DNA TGTGCCAGCAGCGCGGGGACAGACAATAATCAGCCCCAGCATTTT. Based on the CDR3 plus reference TRBV5-8 and TRBJ1-5, the full variable domain is EAGVTQSPTHLIKTRGQQATLRCSPISGHTSVYWYQQALGLGLQFLLWYDEGEERNRGNFPPRFSGRQFPNYSSELNVNALELEDSALYLCASSAGTDNNQPQHFGDGTRLSIL.

This clone was counted only a few times. V is TRBV12-3 or TRBV12-4 and J is TRBJ2-7; maybe TRBD2 (5 bases). CDR3 length: 13 amino acids. V was trimmed by 5 bases and J by 3 bases, leaving 11 bases between them. As DNA, the CDR3 is TGTGCCAGCAGTCCCCCGGCGGGCTACGAGCAGTACTTC. Its translation is CASSPPAGYEQYF.

The rearrangement joins TRBV3-1 (or the pseudogene TRBV3-2) to TRBJ2-3; maybe TRBD1 (5 bases). The germline V and J ends were trimmed by 2 bases and 4 bases, with 10 bases remaining between them. The germline gives CDR1 LGHDT, CDR2 YNNKEL (reference sequence). The CDR3 sequence is 14 residues long. The CDR3 is CASSQKGIADTQYF. The CDR3 nucleotides are TGTGCCAGCAGCCAAAAGGGGATTGCAGATACGCAGTATTTT.